The 24 T cell receptor beta chains below all came from one sample that was sequenced in a study of blood T cell repertoires in COVID-19. Repertoires were generated with immunoSEQ multiplex PCR, while TCRdb's copy carries only in-frame clones and drops some. The sample consists of about 100,000 clones, more than 70% of them appearing once. The sequenced sample consisted of peripheral blood. The source is a man aged 70-80 years with acute or convalescent COVID-19.

This chain connects TRBV6-6 to TRBJ1-1; the D is unclear. The V end lost 4 bases, the J end lost 6 bases, and 9 bases lay between the germline ends. CDR3 length equals 12 residues. CDR1 MNHNY and CDR2 SVGAGI come from the germline V gene (reference sequence). CDR3 residues: CASSSRGSEAFF. In DNA form, the CDR3 reads TGTGCCAGCAGTTCAAGAGGCTCTGAAGCTTTCTTT.

The rearrangement joins TRBV7-2 to TRBJ1-5; no firm D call. Germline CDR1 reads SGHTA; CDR2 reads FQGNSA. Trimming removed 6 bases at V and 13 bases at J, with 13 bases between. The CDR3 is made up of 11 amino acids. CDR3 loop: CASRGLGVQHF. CDR3 nucleotides: TGTGCCAGCAGGGGCTTGGGAGTTCAGCATTTT.

This chain uses TRBV11-2 with TRBJ2-1; TRBD2 agrees at 12 bases. This CDR3 has 14 amino acids. Germline V lookup: CDR1 SGHAT, CDR2 FQNNGV. The junction had 5 bases not matched to a gene; V was cut back by 5 bases and J by 9 bases. CDR3 in amino acids: CASSLGLAGSEQFF. CDR3 DNA sequence: TGTGCCAGCAGCCTCGGACTAGCGGGGAGTGAGCAGTTCTTC.

The chain combines TRBV11-2 with TRBJ1-6; TRBD1 matches 7 bases. V shed 2 bases and J 9 bases; nucleotides not matched to a gene: 7. The CDR3 is 15 amino acids. CDR1 is SGHAT and CDR2 is FQNNGV in the germline V gene. CDR3 DNA sequence: TGTGCCAGCAGCTTACAGGGGGGAATTGGTTCACCCCTCCACTTT. This encodes CASSLQGGIGSPLHF.

J is TRBJ2-7 and V is TRBV14; possible D gene TRBD1, 6 bases. Trimming took 3 bases from V and 4 from J, leaving 13 bases between them. There are 14 residues in the CDR3. In germline, CDR1 is SGHDN, CDR2 FVKESK. The CDR3 here is CASSQGQGPYEQYF. The CDR3 nucleotides read TGTGCCAGCAGCCAGGGGCAGGGGCCGTACGAGCAGTACTTC.

The chain recombines TRBV2 with TRBJ2-7, with TRBD1 identical over 12 bases. CDR1 SNHLY and CDR2 FYNNEI come from the germline V gene. This CDR3 spans 13 amino acids. V gave up 6 bases and J gave up 10 bases; unmatched junction bases: 7. CDR3 residues: CASSGPGQGAQYF. The CDR3 nucleotides are TGTGCCAGCAGCGGACCGGGACAGGGGGCACAGTACTTC.

The rearrangement uses TRBV3-1 (or the pseudogene TRBV3-2) and TRBJ2-1, with 10 bases aligning to TRBD2. CDR3 length equals 16 residues. V shed 4 bases, J shed 9 bases, and the junction held 12 bases outside the gene matches. The germline V gene has CDR1 LGHDT and CDR2 YNNKEL (reference sequence). The CDR3 spells CASSRAGLAGEAEQFF. The CDR3 DNA sequence: TGTGCCAGCAGCCGAGCCGGGCTAGCGGGGGAAGCTGAGCAGTTCTTC.

The sample holds one count of this clone. The chain recombines TRBV7-2 with TRBJ2-7; TRBD1 matches 7 bases. The CDR3 totals 12 residues. Germline CDR1 reads SGHTA; CDR2 reads FQGNSA. Trimming cost V 5 bases and J 6 bases; bases outside gene matches: 4. For the CDR3, the DNA is TGTGCCAGCAGCGTGTACAGGGGCGAGCAGTACTTC. Amino acids: CASSVYRGEQYF.

The genes are TRBV2 and TRBJ2-7, with a possible D match to TRBD1 (6 bases). The CDR3 consists of 14 residues. The V end was cut by 10 bases, the J end by 0 bases, with 16 bases between. Looked up from germline, CDR1 is SNHLY and CDR2 is FYNNEI. CDR3 DNA: TGTGCCATTTCACCTCGGGACAACTCCTACGAGCAGTACTTC. Amino acid sequence: CAISPRDNSYEQYF.

The chain combines TRBV25-1 with TRBJ1-3; D not resolved. Germline-derived CDR1 and CDR2 are MGHDK and SYGVNS. The CDR3 has 17 amino acids. Trimming stripped 3 bases from V and 4 bases from J, with 19 bases between. The CDR3, as DNA: TGTGCCAGCAGTGAGGGCAGCTTTGGCCCCGTGGGAAACACCATATATTTT. Amino acid sequence: CASSEGSFGPVGNTIYF. The whole variable domain, filled in from reference TRBV25-1 and TRBJ1-3, reads EADIYQTPRYLVIGTGKKITLECSQTMGHDKMYWYQQDPGMELHLIHYSYGVNSTEKGDLSSESTVSRIRTEHFPLTLESARPSHTSQYLCASSEGSFGPVGNTIYFGEGSWLTVV.

The gene calls are TRBV18 and TRBJ1-6, with 9 bases lining up with TRBD1. This CDR3 contains 15 residues. With 6 bases clipped from V and 5 bases from J, the junction kept 5 bases outside the gene matches. Germline V gives CDR1 KGHSH, CDR2 LQKENI. DNA of the CDR3: TGTGCCAGCTCGCCCCGGACAGGGGATAATTCACCCCTCCACTTT. Its translation: CASSPRTGDNSPLHF.

This clone was recorded a few times. This chain links TRBV19 with TRBJ1-5, with D tentatively TRBD1 (5 bases). The CDR3 is 16 amino acids. CDR1 and CDR2 (germline): LNHDA, SQIVND (reference sequence). Trimming took 5 bases from V and 6 from J, leaving 20 bases between them. The CDR3 DNA is TGTGCCAGTAGTGATCGGGTGAAGGCTAGGGGTCAGCCCCAGCATTTT. Translation: CASSDRVKARGQPQHF.

J is TRBJ1-1 and V is TRBV27; 10 bases fit TRBD1. The CDR3 spans 16 residues. CDR1 is MNHEY, CDR2 SMNVEV, per germline (reference sequence). V trimming: 6 bases; J trimming: 4 bases; junction bases outside the gene matches: 11. CDR3 residues: CASRSTGGGLGTEAFF. CDR3 coding DNA: TGTGCCAGCAGGTCGACAGGGGGCGGTCTGGGCACTGAAGCTTTCTTT.

The genes are TRBV6-5 and TRBJ2-5; D gene ambiguous. V was pared by 5 bases and J by 2 bases, with 9 bases between. The germline CDR1 and CDR2 sequences are MNHEY and SVGAGI. The CDR3 runs 13 residues. DNA for the CDR3: TGTGCCAGCAGTCCACCCGGTCAAGAGACCCAGTACTTC. Its translation is CASSPPGQETQYF.

This clone was counted a few times. The CDR3: CASSQDPGKGYGYTF. DNA of the CDR3: TGTGCCAGCAGCCAAGACCCCGGGAAAGGATATGGCTACACCTTC. The rearrangement uses TRBV4-2 and TRBJ1-2, with D uncertain. The CDR3 sequence is 15 residues long. The germline gives CDR1 LGHNA, CDR2 YNFKEQ. V was cut by 0 bases and J by 5 bases, with 13 bases left in between.

The table lists this clone with a few counts. V usage is TRBV21-1 and J usage is TRBJ1-5; TRBD1 is the table's D call, not checked against the DNA. TRBV21-1 is tagged as a pseudogene. This CDR3 comprises 13 residues. CDR3: CASSIGQNQPQHF. Here the CDR3 DNA reads TGTGCCAGCAGCATAGGACAGAATCAGCCCCAGCATTTT.

The chain carries TRBV19 and TRBJ2-5; tentative D call: TRBD2 (7 bases). The CDR3 consists of 16 residues. Germline values: CDR1 LNHDA, CDR2 SQIVND (reference sequence). V gave up 4 bases and J gave up 6 bases, with 21 bases separating them. The CDR3: CASSTQGGGDIQTQYF. In nucleotides, the CDR3 is TGTGCCAGTAGTACCCAAGGAGGGGGGGATATACAGACCCAGTACTTC.

The rearrangement joins TRBV11-2 to TRBJ1-2, with 12 bases that match TRBD1. The CDR3 consists of 16 residues. Germline values: CDR1 SGHAT, CDR2 FQNNGV. V shed 8 bases and J 3 bases; nucleotides not matched to a gene: 10. This CDR3 is CASRSSGTGGDYGYTF. The CDR3 DNA follows: TGTGCCAGCCGATCCTCGGGGACAGGGGGCGACTATGGCTACACCTTC.

Only one count was recorded for this clone. The chain uses TRBV19 and TRBJ1-5; D is possibly TRBD1 (5 bases). With 6 bases removed from V and 2 bases from J, the gap between germline ends came to 11 bases. Germline loops: CDR1 LNHDA, CDR2 SQIVND (reference sequence). This CDR3 has 14 amino acids. DNA for the CDR3: TGTGCCAGTAGAGTGGGGGGTGGCAATCAGCCCCAGCATTTT. It specifies CASRVGGGNQPQHF.

The chain combines TRBV9 with TRBJ2-7; TRBD1 matches 10 bases. The germline CDR1 and CDR2 sequences are SGDLS and YYNGEE. V lost 0 bases, J lost 3 bases, and 3 bases stayed unmatched. The CDR3 totals 15 residues. CDR3 coding DNA: TGTGCCAGCAGCGTAGGGACAGGGGGAGACTACGAGCAGTACTTC. The encoded protein is CASSVGTGGDYEQYF.

This clone has a single count. CDR3 amino acids: CASSYPETGSTDTQYF. DNA for the CDR3: TGTGCCAGCAGTTACCCCGAGACAGGAAGCACAGATACGCAGTATTTT. V gene TRBV6-2 or TRBV6-3 combines with J gene TRBJ2-3; maybe TRBD1 (6 bases). Trimming pared 2 bases from V and 0 bases from J, leaving 12 bases between. CDR1 and CDR2 (germline): MNHEY, SVGEGT. This CDR3 region has 16 residues.

V and J are TRBV10-3 and TRBJ2-5; D may be TRBD2 (6 bases). Trimming took off 6 bases at V and 3 bases at J, with 20 bases between the two ends. The CDR3 sequence is 16 residues long. Germline CDR1 ENHRY, CDR2 SYGVKD. CDR3 bases: TGTGCCATCAGCCCAGAGAACTGGCGGGGTAAAGAGACCCAGTACTTC. It is translated as CAISPENWRGKETQYF.

The genes are TRBV5-4 and TRBJ2-1; D gene uncertain. CDR3 length equals 15 residues. V was cut by 0 bases and J by 4 bases, with 11 bases left in between. CDR1 SGHNT and CDR2 YYREEE come from the germline V gene (reference sequence). This CDR3 is CASSLDTAYYNEQFF. The CDR3 DNA sequence: TGTGCCAGCAGCTTGGATACTGCCTATTACAATGAGCAGTTCTTC. The full variable domain, completed using reference TRBV5-4 and TRBJ2-1, is ETGVTQSPTHLIKTRGQQVTLRCSSQSGHNTVSWYQQALGQGPQFIFQYYREEENGRGNFPPRFSGLQFPNYSSELNVNALELDDSALYLCASSLDTAYYNEQFFGPGTRLTVL.

CDR3 DNA: TGCGCCAGCAGCATAGGACAGGGGAATCAGCCCCAGCATTTT. Its translation is CASSIGQGNQPQHF. The chain employs TRBV4-1 and TRBJ1-5, with 9 bases lining up with TRBD1. V shed 5 bases, J shed 4 bases, and the junction held 3 bases outside the gene matches. This CDR3 comprises 14 residues. Germline V gene sequence: CDR1 MGHRA, CDR2 YSYEKL.